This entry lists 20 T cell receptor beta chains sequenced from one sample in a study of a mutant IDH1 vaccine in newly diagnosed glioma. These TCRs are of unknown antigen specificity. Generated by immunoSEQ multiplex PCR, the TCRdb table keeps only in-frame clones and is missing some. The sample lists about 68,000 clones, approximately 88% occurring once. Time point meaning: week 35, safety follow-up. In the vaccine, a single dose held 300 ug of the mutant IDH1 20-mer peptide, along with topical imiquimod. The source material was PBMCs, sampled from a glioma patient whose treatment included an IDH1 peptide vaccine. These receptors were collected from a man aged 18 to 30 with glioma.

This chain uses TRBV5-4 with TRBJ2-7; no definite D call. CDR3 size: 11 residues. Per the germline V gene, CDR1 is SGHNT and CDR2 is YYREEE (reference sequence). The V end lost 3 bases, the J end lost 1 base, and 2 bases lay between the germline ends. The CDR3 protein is CASSSSYEQYF. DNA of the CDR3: TGTGCCAGCAGCTCGTCCTACGAGCAGTACTTC.

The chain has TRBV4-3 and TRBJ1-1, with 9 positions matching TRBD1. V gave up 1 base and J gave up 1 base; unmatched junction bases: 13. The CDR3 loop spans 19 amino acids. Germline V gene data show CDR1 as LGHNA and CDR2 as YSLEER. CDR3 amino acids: CASSQGTGDGFSWNTEAFF. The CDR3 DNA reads TGCGCCAGCAGCCAAGGGACAGGGGATGGCTTTTCGTGGAACACTGAAGCTTTCTTT.

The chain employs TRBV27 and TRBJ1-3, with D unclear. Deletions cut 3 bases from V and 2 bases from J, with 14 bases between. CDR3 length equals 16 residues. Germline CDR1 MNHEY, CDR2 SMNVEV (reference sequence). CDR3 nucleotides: TGTGCCAGCAGTTTGAGCGGGCGGATGACTGGAAACACCATATATTTT. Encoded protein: CASSLSGRMTGNTIYF.

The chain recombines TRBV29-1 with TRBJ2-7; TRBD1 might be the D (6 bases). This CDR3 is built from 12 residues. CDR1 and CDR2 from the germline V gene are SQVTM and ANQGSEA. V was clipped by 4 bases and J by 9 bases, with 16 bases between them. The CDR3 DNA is TGCAGCGTTGCCCTCACAGGGTCCGGGCAGTACTTC. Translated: CSVALTGSGQYF.

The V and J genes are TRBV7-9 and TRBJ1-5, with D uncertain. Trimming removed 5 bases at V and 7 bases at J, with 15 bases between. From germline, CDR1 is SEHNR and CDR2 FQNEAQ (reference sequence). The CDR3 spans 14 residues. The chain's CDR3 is CASSPGYSRQPQHF. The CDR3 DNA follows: TGTGCCAGCAGCCCGGGTTATTCGAGGCAGCCCCAGCATTTT.

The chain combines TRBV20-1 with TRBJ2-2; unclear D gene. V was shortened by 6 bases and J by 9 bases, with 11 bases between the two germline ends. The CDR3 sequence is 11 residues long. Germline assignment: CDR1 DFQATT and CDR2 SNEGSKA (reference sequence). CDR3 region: CSAVQFRELFF. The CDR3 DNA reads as TGCAGTGCCGTTCAATTTAGGGAGCTGTTTTTT.

The CDR3 DNA follows: TGCGCCAGCAGGGGGGGAGGCACTGAAGCTTTCTTT. Protein product: CASRGGGTEAFF. The gene calls are TRBV5-1 and TRBJ1-1; weak D call: TRBD1 (5 bases). This CDR3 has 12 residues. Trimming pared 5 bases from V and 4 bases from J, leaving 9 bases between. CDR1 and CDR2 (germline): SGHRS, YFSETQ.

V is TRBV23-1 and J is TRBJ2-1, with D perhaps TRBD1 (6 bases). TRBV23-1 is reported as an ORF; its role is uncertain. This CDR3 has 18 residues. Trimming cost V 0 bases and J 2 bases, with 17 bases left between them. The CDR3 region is CASSQSWAGVYAYNEQFF. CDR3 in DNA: TGCGCCAGCAGTCAATCGTGGGCAGGGGTCTACGCCTACAATGAGCAGTTCTTC.

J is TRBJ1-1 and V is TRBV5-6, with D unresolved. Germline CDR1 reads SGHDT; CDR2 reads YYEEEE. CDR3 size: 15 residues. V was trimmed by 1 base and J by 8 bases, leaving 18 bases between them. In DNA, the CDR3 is TGTGCCAGCAGCTTGAGACCTCGGGCCCTTTTGGAAGCTTTCTTT. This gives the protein CASSLRPRALLEAFF.

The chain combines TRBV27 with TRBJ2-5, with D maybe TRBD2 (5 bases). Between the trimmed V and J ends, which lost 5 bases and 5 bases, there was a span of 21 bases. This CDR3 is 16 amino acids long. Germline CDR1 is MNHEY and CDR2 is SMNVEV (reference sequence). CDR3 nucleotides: TGTGCCAGCAGTCCCCGTTTAGCTGGACTTTGGGAGACCCAGTACTTC. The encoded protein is CASSPRLAGLWETQYF.

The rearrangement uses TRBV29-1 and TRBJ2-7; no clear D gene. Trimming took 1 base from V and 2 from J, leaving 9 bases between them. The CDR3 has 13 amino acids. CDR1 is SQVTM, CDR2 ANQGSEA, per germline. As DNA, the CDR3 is TGCAGCGTTGAAGGTATGGGTGCCTACGAGCAGTACTTC. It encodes CSVEGMGAYEQYF.

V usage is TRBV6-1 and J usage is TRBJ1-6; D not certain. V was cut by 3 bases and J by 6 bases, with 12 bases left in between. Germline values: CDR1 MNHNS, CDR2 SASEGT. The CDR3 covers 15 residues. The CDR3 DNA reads TGTGCCAGCAGTGAGGAGGACGGACCTAATTCACCCCTCCACTTT. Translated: CASSEEDGPNSPLHF.

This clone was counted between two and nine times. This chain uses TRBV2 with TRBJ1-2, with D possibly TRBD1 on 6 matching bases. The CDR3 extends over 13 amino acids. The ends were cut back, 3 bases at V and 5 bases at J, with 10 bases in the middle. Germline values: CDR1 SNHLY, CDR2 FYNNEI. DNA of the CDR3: TGTGCCAGCAGTGAGGGCAGGGGATATGGCTACACCTTC. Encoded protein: CASSEGRGYGYTF.

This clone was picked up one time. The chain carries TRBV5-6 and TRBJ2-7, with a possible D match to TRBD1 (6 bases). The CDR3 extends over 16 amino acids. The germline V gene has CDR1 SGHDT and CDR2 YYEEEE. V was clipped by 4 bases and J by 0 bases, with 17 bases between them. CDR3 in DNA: TGTGCCAGCAGCGATAGGGAGAGGGGGAGCTCCTACGAGCAGTACTTC. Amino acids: CASSDRERGSSYEQYF.

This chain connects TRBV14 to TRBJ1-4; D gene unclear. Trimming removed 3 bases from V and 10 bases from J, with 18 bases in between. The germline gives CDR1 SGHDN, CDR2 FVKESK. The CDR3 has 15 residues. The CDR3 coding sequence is TGTGCCAGCAGCCATGCCAGAACCGGATGGGGAAAACTGTTTTTT. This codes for CASSHARTGWGKLFF.

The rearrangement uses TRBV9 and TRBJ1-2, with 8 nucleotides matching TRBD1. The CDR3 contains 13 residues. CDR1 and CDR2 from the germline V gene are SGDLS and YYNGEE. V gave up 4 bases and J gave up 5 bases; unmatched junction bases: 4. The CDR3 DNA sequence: TGTGCCAGCAGCTCTGACAGGGGTTATGGCTACACCTTC. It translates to CASSSDRGYGYTF.

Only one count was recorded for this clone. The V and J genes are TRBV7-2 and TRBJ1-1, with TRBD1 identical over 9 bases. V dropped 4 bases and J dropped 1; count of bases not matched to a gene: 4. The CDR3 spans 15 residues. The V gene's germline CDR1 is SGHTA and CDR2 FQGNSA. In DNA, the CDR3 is TGTGCCAGCAGCTCACAGGGGGCACGGAACACTGAAGCTTTCTTT. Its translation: CASSSQGARNTEAFF.

CDR3 DNA: TGTGCCACCAGCAGAGGGGGATTCAATCAGCCCCAGCATTTT. Residues: CATSRGGFNQPQHF. This chain uses TRBV15 with TRBJ1-5; D unclear. The CDR3 contains 14 residues. CDR1 LNHNV and CDR2 YYDKDF come from the germline V gene (reference sequence). The ends were cut back, 1 base at V and 3 bases at J, with 7 bases in the middle.

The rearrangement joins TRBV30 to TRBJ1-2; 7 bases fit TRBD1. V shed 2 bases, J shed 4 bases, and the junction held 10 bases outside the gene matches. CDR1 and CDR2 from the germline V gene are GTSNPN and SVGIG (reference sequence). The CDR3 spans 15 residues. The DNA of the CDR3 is TGTGCCTGGAGTTTAGGGACAGTAATCTTCTATGGCTACACCTTC. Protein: CAWSLGTVIFYGYTF. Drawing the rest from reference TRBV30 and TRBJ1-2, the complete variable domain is SQTIHQWPATLVQPVGSPLSLECTVEGTSNPNLYWYRQAAGRGLQLLFYSVGIGQISSEVPQNLSASRPQDRQFILSSKKLLLSDSGFYLCAWSLGTVIFYGYTFGSGTRLTVV.

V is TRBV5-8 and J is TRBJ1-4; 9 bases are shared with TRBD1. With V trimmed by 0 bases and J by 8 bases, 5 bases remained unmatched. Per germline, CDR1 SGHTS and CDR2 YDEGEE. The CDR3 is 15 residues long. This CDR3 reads CASSLEGTGREKLFF. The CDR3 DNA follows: TGTGCCAGCAGCTTGGAGGGGACAGGGAGAGAAAAACTGTTTTTT.